The T cell receptor (beta chain) under discussion was sequenced for a study of CD8 T cells in ankylosing spondylitis. In the case of this clonotype: Its antigen is unidentified.

Each TCR beta library was made by quantitative 5'-RACE that incorporated molecular barcodes. TCRdb reanalysed the 5' RACE reads using MiXCR and keeps one entry per CDR3 protein. Among 350,000 to 450,000 distinct CDR3 sequences, 25% to 30% were seen once, and the ten largest hold about 0.9%. Study-level points and caveats: Within ankylosing spondylitis blood, a TCR beta motif made up of under 10 highly homologous variants appeared to be characteristic. Disease-linked clones were CD8+ and relatively rare in peripheral blood. The clones that were linked to disease were reported to be significantly enriched in matched synovial fluid samples from ankylosing spondylitis patients.

The CDR3 has 17 residues. After removal of 0 bases from V and 6 bases from J, the junction contained 9 bases not matched to a gene. Germline V gene lookup returns CDR1 SGHRS and CDR2 YFSETQ. This TCR came from a male donor with ankylosing spondylitis. V usage is TRBV5-1 and J usage is TRBJ2-2, with TRBD2 matching 9 bases. Sequenced sample: blood, either unsorted or a sorted T cell fraction (not recorded which). The CDR3 sequence is CASSLGLGLAFAGELFF. In DNA form, the CDR3 reads TGCGCCAGCAGCTTGGGTTTGGGACTAGCCTTCGCCGGGGAGCTGTTTTTT.